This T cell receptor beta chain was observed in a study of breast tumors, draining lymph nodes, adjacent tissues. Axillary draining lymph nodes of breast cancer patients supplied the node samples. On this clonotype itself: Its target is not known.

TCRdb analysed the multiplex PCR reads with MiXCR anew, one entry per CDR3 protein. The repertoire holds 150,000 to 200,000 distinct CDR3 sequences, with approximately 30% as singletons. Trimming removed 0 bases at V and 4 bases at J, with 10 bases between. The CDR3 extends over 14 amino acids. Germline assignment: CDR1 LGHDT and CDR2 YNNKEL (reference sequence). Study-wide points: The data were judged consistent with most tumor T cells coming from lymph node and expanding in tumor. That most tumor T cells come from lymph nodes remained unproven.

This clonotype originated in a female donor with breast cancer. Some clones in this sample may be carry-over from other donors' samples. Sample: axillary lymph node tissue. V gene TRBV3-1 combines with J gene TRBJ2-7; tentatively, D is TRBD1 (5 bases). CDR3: CASSQDGHRYEQYF. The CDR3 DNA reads TGTGCCAGCAGCCAAGACGGACACAGATACGAGCAGTACTTC.